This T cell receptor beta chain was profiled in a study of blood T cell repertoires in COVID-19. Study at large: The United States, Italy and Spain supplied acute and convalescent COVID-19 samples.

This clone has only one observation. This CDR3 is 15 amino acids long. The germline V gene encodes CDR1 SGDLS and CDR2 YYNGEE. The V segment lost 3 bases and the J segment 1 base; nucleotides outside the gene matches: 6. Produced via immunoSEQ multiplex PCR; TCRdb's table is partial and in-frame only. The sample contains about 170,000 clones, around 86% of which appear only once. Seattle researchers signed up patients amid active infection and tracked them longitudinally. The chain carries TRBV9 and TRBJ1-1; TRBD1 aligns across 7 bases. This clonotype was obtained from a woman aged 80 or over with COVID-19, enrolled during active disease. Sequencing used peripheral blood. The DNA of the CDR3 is TGTGCCAGCAGCGCTACAGGGGTCGGGAACACTGAAGCTTTCTTT. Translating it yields CASSATGVGNTEAFF. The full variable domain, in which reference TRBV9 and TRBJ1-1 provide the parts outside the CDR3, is DSGVTQTPKHLITATGQRVTLRCSPRSGDLSVYWYQQSLDQGLQFLIQYYNGEERAKGNILERFSAQQFPDLHSELNLSSLELGDSALYFCASSATGVGNTEAFFGQGTRLTVV.